This TCR beta chain was observed in a study of blood T cell repertoires in COVID-19. Sequencing was performed with immunoSEQ multiplex PCR; in TCRdb, only in-frame clones are kept and a portion is missing. The sample lists 200,000 to 300,000 clones; about 85% were seen once. This TCR was recovered from a man in his fifties or sixties with acute or convalescent COVID-19. Sequenced: peripheral blood.

CDR3 in amino acids: CASSLGRRGAGEGEQYF. The CDR3 coding sequence is TGTGCCAGCAGCCTCGGCCGTCGTGGCGCGGGAGAGGGCGAGCAGTACTTC. This chain links TRBV21-1 with TRBJ2-7; the table names TRBD2, a call not compared with the DNA. TRBV21-1 counts as a pseudogene. This CDR3 comprises 17 residues.